The entry that follows covers one T cell receptor (beta chain) sequence. The data were taken from a study of CD8 T cells in Susac syndrome. About 0.5 to 1 ug RNA was reverse transcribed with random hexamers. immunoSEQ multiplex PCR amplified TCR beta CDR3 across 54 Vbeta, 13 Jbeta. One entry per CDR3 protein results from TCRdb running MiXCR on the immunoSEQ multiplex PCR reads. The sample comprises roughly 150,000 distinct CDR3 sequences, around 95% of which are singletons, and 0.15% rests with the top ten. Patients with stable or active relapsing-remitting disease, all of them treatment-naive, made up the multiple sclerosis controls. FACS was used to enrich TEMRA cells, whereas the CD8+ and CD4+ T cells were obtained by negative isolation. The sequence came from a human donor with multiple sclerosis. Sequenced sample: CD8+ T cells from PBMCs.

The CDR3 DNA is TGTGCCAGCAGCTTAGACCGAACAGGGGACTACGAGCAGTACTTC. Its protein product is CASSLDRTGDYEQYF. J is TRBJ2-7 and V is TRBV11-2; the match to TRBD1 covers 7 bases. Germline V CDR1 and CDR2: SGHAT, FQNNGV. The CDR3 runs 15 residues. J was trimmed by 3 bases and V by 0 bases; bases with no gene match: 5.